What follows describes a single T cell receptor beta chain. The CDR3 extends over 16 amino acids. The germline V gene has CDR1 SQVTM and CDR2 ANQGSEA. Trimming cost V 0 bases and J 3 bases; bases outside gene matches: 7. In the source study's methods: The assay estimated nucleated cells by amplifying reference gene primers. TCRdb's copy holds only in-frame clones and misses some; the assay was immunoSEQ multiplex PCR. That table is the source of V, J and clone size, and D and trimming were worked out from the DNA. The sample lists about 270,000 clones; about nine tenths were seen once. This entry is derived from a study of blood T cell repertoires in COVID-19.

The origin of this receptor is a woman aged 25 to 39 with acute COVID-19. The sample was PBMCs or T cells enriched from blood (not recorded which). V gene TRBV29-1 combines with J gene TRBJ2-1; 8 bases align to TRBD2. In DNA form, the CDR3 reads TGCAGCGTTGAAGATCAGATAGCGGGGCACTACAATGAGCAGTTCTTC. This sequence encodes CSVEDQIAGHYNEQFF.